This TCR beta chain was identified in a study of blood T cell repertoires in COVID-19. Study in general: T cells, B-cell-depleted T cells, or PBMCs provided the cDNA or gDNA that served as material.

The CDR3 runs to 13 residues. Germline CDR1 and CDR2: LGHNT and FRNRAP. V was trimmed by 5 bases and J by 5 bases, leaving 12 bases between them. How the authors handled the data: Estimated nucleated cell counts came from reference gene primer amplification. Profiled with immunoSEQ multiplex PCR; TCRdb holds only in-frame clones, not every one. V and J calls plus clone size are reproduced from that table; the DNA served to infer D and trimming. The sample yields 250,000 to 350,000 clones, more than 75% seen once. This chain uses TRBV12-5 with TRBJ1-2, with a tentative D call TRBD1 (6 bases). The sequence derives from a woman aged 30 to 39 who had recovered from COVID-19. The sample comprised peripheral blood. DNA of the CDR3: TGTGCTAGTGGTCCGTTGACAGGTTATGGCTACACCTTC. This translates into CASGPLTGYGYTF.